Given below is one T cell receptor beta chain in context. Antigen unknown. Germline V gene sequence: CDR1 MNHEY, CDR2 SVGAGI. The CDR3 has 14 amino acids. The ends were cut back, 2 bases at V and 5 bases at J, with 7 bases in the middle. Hyperthyroidism counted as stable given no ophthalmopathy within 18 months of follow-up. The sample comes from a study of Graves' ophthalmopathy and Graves' hyperthyroidism. Whole-study context: There was a collection of peripheral blood at initial diagnosis, before any treatment. Broader study findings: Most thyroid-expanded clonotypes exceeding 0.001 frequency were also found in blood.

From RNA, the CDR3 regions of TCR beta chains were amplified and sequenced. HTBI primers primed a first-round RT-PCR, and a second-round multiplex PCR followed. TCRdb reprocessed the multiplex PCR reads with MiXCR, giving one entry per CDR3 protein. The repertoire includes fewer than 650,000 distinct CDR3 sequences, approximately 21% of them detected once, and around 7% sits in the top ten. This sequence originates from a woman aged 18 to 35 with stable Graves' hyperthyroidism. Some clones in this sample may be carry-over from other donors' samples. Sequenced material: peripheral blood. The rearrangement joins TRBV6-5 to TRBJ1-6; D is perhaps TRBD1 (6 bases). CDR3 loop: CASSYHRDNSPLHF. CDR3 sequence (DNA): TGTGCCAGCAGTTACCACAGGGATAATTCACCCCTCCACTTT.